The next 9 T cell receptor beta chains were all read from a single sample in a study of vaccination and CD4 T cells after COVID-19. CD4+ T cells that had been cultured provided DNA sequenced with the Oncomine TCR Beta short-read assay. A single record per CDR3 protein comes from TCRdb applying MiXCR to the PCR reads. The sample holds 15,000 to 25,000 distinct CDR3 sequences, 45% to 60% seen once. Described treatment: approximately nine-day PBMC culture with coronavirus spike peptide pools or control peptides (ViraFEST assay). The antigens these receptors bind are not known. Sequencing was carried out using CD4+ T cells from blood, cultured in vitro. These receptors came from a human donor who had recovered from COVID-19.

V and J are TRBV15 and TRBJ1-4; the D is unclear. V lost 1 base to trimming and J lost 4 bases, with 10 bases between them. The CDR3 has 15 residues. CDR1 LNHNV and CDR2 YYDKDF come from the germline V gene (reference sequence). The CDR3 sequence is CATSRALDNNEKLFF. Here the CDR3 DNA reads TGTGCCACCAGCAGAGCTTTAGATAATAATGAAAAACTGTTTTTT.

The chain is built from TRBV20-1 and TRBJ1-2; unclear D gene. CDR3 size: 14 residues. The V end lost 6 bases, the J end lost 0 bases, and 14 bases lay between the germline ends. The V gene's germline CDR1 is DFQATT and CDR2 SNEGSKA (reference sequence). CDR3 nucleotides: TGCAGTGCCCCCAGGTTGGCGTCTAACTATGGCTACACCTTC. The encoded protein is CSAPRLASNYGYTF.

This clonotype came up once. This rearrangement joins TRBV5-1 to TRBJ2-3; the match to TRBD2 covers 7 bases. The germline V gene has CDR1 SGHRS and CDR2 YFSETQ. CDR3 length equals 16 residues. Trimming at V came to 1 base and at J to 0 bases, leaving 5 bases not matched to a gene. The CDR3 loop reads CASSLPLAVSTDTQYF. The CDR3 bases are TGCGCCAGCAGCTTGCCGCTAGCGGTAAGCACAGATACGCAGTATTTT.

The chain is built from TRBV28 and TRBJ1-5; perhaps TRBD1 as D (5 bases). Germline loops: CDR1 MDHEN, CDR2 SYDVKM. V gave up 9 bases and J gave up 2 bases, with 23 bases separating them. This CDR3 is built from 17 residues. The CDR3 protein is CASRSGARGIGNQPQHF. As DNA, the CDR3 is TGTGCCAGTCGCTCCGGGGCGAGGGGTATCGGCAATCAGCCCCAGCATTTT.

This clonotype showed up just a few times. V and J are TRBV7-3 and TRBJ1-1; D is unclear. CDR1 and CDR2 (germline): SGHTA, FQGTGA. The CDR3 is 14 residues long. Trimming took 3 bases from V and 2 from J, leaving 10 bases between them. CDR3 protein: CASSLSGVNTEAFF. CDR3 DNA sequence: TGTGCCAGCAGCTTGTCAGGTGTAAACACTGAAGCTTTCTTT.

This chain connects TRBV5-4 to TRBJ1-6; TRBD1 might be the D (6 bases). The V end was cut by 0 bases, the J end by 7 bases, with 23 bases between. Germline-derived CDR1 and CDR2 are SGHNT and YYREEE (reference sequence). The CDR3 has 19 amino acids. The CDR3 bases are TGTGCCAGCAGCTTGGGGGGGCCACAGGGATCGCGACTCAATTCACCCCTCCACTTT. Encoded protein: CASSLGGPQGSRLNSPLHF.

This rearrangement joins TRBV27 to TRBJ2-5, with 8 bases that match TRBD1. Germline V gene sequence: CDR1 MNHEY, CDR2 SMNVEV (reference sequence). The CDR3 totals 13 residues. Unmatched junction bases numbered 2, after V lost 6 bases and J lost 2 bases. The CDR3 region is CASRRTGQETQYF. In DNA form, the CDR3 reads TGTGCCAGCAGAAGGACAGGGCAAGAGACCCAGTACTTC.

This clonotype showed up just a few times. This sequence joins TRBV7-2 and TRBJ2-3, with D perhaps TRBD1 (6 bases). The germline V and J ends were trimmed by 7 bases and 1 base, with 9 bases remaining between them. The germline V gene encodes CDR1 SGHTA and CDR2 FQGNSA. This CDR3 spans 13 amino acids. The CDR3: CASKPGGTDTQYF. CDR3 DNA sequence: TGTGCCAGCAAGCCAGGGGGCACAGATACGCAGTATTTT.

V is TRBV28 and J is TRBJ1-1; D gene unclear. V was clipped by 5 bases and J by 5 bases, with 9 bases between them. The CDR3 runs to 12 residues. Germline V gives CDR1 MDHEN, CDR2 SYDVKM. This CDR3 reads CASSRSRTEAFF. In nucleotides, the CDR3 is TGTGCCAGCAGTCGAAGTCGAACTGAAGCTTTCTTT. Filled out from reference TRBV28 and TRBJ1-1, the complete variable domain reads DVKVTQSSRYLVKRTGEKVFLECVQDMDHENMFWYRQDPGLGLRLIYFSYDVKMKEKGDIPEGYSVSREKKERFSLILESASTNQTSMYLCASSRSRTEAFFGQGTRLTVV.